This entry is about one T cell receptor (beta chain). The antigen it binds to is not known. Per-base qualities were not stored, and no clone one base away is much larger. The immunoSEQ Assay, a bias-controlled multiplex PCR, was used to amplify TCRbeta CDR3 regions from genomic DNA. From the authors' description of their analysis: Within the assay, amplification of reference gene primers was used to estimate how many nucleated cells each sample contained. To quantify the absolute abundance of each unique TCRbeta CDR3 rearrangement, sequence reads were collapsed and filtered. For each sample, productive Simpson clonality was calculated as the square root of Simpson's diversity index across productive rearrangements. This is the immuneACCESS table as TCRdb keeps it, with only in-frame sequences that have V and J called. A part of the clones is gone; compared with another copy, unresolved V genes explain less than half, and the rest is unexplained. The DNA was the basis for D and trimming; V, J and clone size are from that table. The sample contains roughly 360,000 clones, 81% of them found a single time. The top ten clones comprise more than 1% of the sample.

The collaborating institutions used their own protocols to collect whole blood in K2EDTA tubes. For TCRbeta analysis, collaborator samples were shipped as frozen whole blood, as isolated PBMCs, or as DNA extracted from either sample type. The sample belongs to a study of blood T cell repertoires in COVID-19 (TCRdb year 2020). With regard to the full study: Samples covering the acute and convalescent phases of COVID-19 were provided by collaborators in the United States, Italy and Spain. The samples were drawn from two sources: the first 160 participants of the ongoing ImmuneRACE study, and about 1,300 subjects contributed by 6 global collaborators. A de-identified subject ID, COVID-19 status, age in years and sex were almost always included in the sample metadata. The dataset comprised deeply sampled blood TCRbeta repertoires from subjects exposed to, actively infected with, or recovered from COVID-19. The prospective study material was composed of cDNA or gDNA derived from T cells, B-cell-depleted T cells, or PBMCs. The repertoires were made available in a free public database intended to serve as a resource for research on the immune response to SARS-CoV-2. Where available, HLA class I and class II types were obtained from metadata supplied by the sample provider rather than from assay-based typing.

V and J are trimmed by 5 bases and 4 bases, and the gene matches miss 3 bases of the junction. The germline V gene gives CDR1 as SGHAT and CDR2 as FQNNGV. From the cysteine through the phenylalanine, the CDR3 covers 13 amino acids. Only CDR3 DNA remains: 39 bases, in frame from the first base. The paper's findings and limits, for the study overall: The amount of clinical and demographic metadata varied by source and participant and was provided uncurated.

Sequenced material: peripheral blood. The receptor chain draws on TRBV11-2 and TRBJ1-2; the central 8 bases match TRBD1. The sequence came from a human donor with acute or convalescent COVID-19. The donor label of this sample is uncertain. The sequenced DNA: TGTGCCAGCAGCGGACAGGGACGCTATGGCTACACCTTC. The resulting protein is CASSGQGRYGYTF.